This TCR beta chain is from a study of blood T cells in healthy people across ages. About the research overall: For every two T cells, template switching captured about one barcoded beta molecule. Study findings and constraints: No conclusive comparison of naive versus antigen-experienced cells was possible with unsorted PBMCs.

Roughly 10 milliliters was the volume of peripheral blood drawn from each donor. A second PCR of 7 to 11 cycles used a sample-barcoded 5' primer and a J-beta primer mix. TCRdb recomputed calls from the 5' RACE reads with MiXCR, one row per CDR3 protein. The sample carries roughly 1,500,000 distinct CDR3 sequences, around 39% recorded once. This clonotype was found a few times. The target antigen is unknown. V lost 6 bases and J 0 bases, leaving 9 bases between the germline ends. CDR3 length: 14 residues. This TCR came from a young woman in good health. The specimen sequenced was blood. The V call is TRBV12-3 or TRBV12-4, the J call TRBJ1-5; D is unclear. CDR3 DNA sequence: TGTGCCAGCAGCCAACAGAGTAGCAATCAGCCCCAGCATTTT. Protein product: CASSQQSSNQPQHF.